This T cell receptor (beta chain) was observed in a study of radiation and T cells in renal cell carcinoma. Measured with immunoSEQ multiplex PCR; TCRdb has only the in-frame clones, and not every one. This sample has approximately 31,000 clones; about 84% occur once, and the top ten carry approximately 33%. Time point indicated: blood 4 weeks post-SBRT, at nephrectomy. Described treatment: 15 Gy SBRT to primary tumor, nephrectomy 4 weeks later. Nephrectomy followed 15 Gy stereotactic body radiation by 4 weeks. V dropped 4 bases and J dropped 5; count of bases not matched to a gene: 8. Per germline, CDR1 SGHRS and CDR2 YFSETQ. The CDR3 loop spans 15 amino acids. Note on this clone: The antigen is unknown.

General observations from the study: Pretreatment tumor biopsies were lacking, so baseline clonotypes are unknown. From baseline, blood top tumor clonotypes peaked at 2 weeks post-radiation.

This receptor was taken from a man aged 55 to 70 with renal cell carcinoma. The source was blood, collected from a patient whose treatment included radiotherapy and nephrectomy. This chain joins TRBV5-1 and TRBJ2-5; TRBD1 matches 10 bases. CDR3 nucleotides: TGCGCCAGCAGCGACGGGACAGGGGTTTCGGAGACCCAGTACTTC. Amino acids: CASSDGTGVSETQYF.